The 5 T cell receptor beta chains reported below all come from one sample, sequenced in a study of cytomegalovirus exposure and HLA in healthy donors. Measured with immunoSEQ multiplex PCR; TCRdb has only the in-frame clones, and not every one. The sample consists of 95,000 to 150,000 clones, roughly 84% of them appearing once. Sequencing used PBMCs. The receptor set was obtained from a woman in her twenties or thirties in good health and CMV-seronegative.

This clone appeared a few times. The chain combines TRBV19 with TRBJ2-7, with 8 positions matching TRBD2. J was trimmed by 3 bases and V by 6 bases; bases with no gene match: 7. The germline gives CDR1 LNHDA, CDR2 SQIVND (reference sequence). The CDR3 covers 14 residues. This CDR3 is CASRASGTSYEQYF. CDR3 coding DNA: TGTGCCAGTAGGGCATCCGGGACTAGCTACGAGCAGTACTTC.

This clone was observed at least ten times. V gene TRBV6-1 combines with J gene TRBJ2-5, with 11 nucleotides matching TRBD2. V gave up 0 bases and J gave up 4 bases; unmatched junction bases: 7. CDR3 length: 17 residues. Germline CDR1 and CDR2: MNHNS and SASEGT. The CDR3 reads CASSEARLAGGGETQYF. The CDR3, as DNA: TGTGCCAGCAGTGAAGCGAGGCTAGCGGGGGGAGGAGAGACCCAGTACTTC.

V usage is TRBV6-6 and J usage is TRBJ1-5; no reliable D call. Germline CDR1 MNHNY, CDR2 SVGAGI (reference sequence). The CDR3 sequence is 13 residues long. Trimming shortened V by 7 bases and J by 4 bases, and 11 bases separated the two germline ends. The CDR3 spells CASTKLYNQPQHF. The CDR3 DNA reads as TGTGCCAGCACAAAACTCTATAATCAGCCCCAGCATTTT.

The rearrangement uses TRBV6-1 and TRBJ2-7; 8 bases agree with TRBD2. Trimming cost V 3 bases and J 1 base; bases outside gene matches: 5. The CDR3 has 15 amino acids. CDR1 is MNHNS, CDR2 SASEGT, per germline. CDR3 nucleotide sequence: TGTGCCAGCAGTGATGGAGTAGCGGGGTCCTACGAGCAGTACTTC. It encodes CASSDGVAGSYEQYF.

The V call is TRBV27, the J call TRBJ2-7; 9 positions agree with TRBD1. The length of the CDR3 is 17 residues. CDR1 MNHEY and CDR2 SMNVEV come from the germline V gene (reference sequence). V lost 0 bases, J lost 5 bases, and 11 bases stayed unmatched. This chain's CDR3 is CASSLSYGDRDPHEQYF. DNA for the CDR3: TGTGCCAGCAGTTTATCATATGGGGACAGGGACCCTCACGAGCAGTACTTC.